One sample yielded the 16 T cell receptor beta chains listed below, sequenced in a study of cytomegalovirus exposure and HLA in healthy donors. A multiplex PCR was run with 60 Vbeta primers and 13 Jbeta primers. TCRdb's copy holds only in-frame clones and misses some; the assay was immunoSEQ multiplex PCR. The data hold just over 25,000 clones, with about two thirds observed a single time. Material for sequencing was PBMCs. These receptor sequences come from a woman between 45 and 65 years old in good health and CMV-seronegative.

The chain recombines TRBV2 with TRBJ1-6; the match to TRBD1 covers 7 bases. Germline V CDR1 and CDR2: SNHLY, FYNNEI. The CDR3 spans 14 residues. J lost 10 bases, V lost 10 bases, and 13 bases had no gene match. CDR3 DNA sequence: TGTGCCACGAGAAAGGGGGCGTTAATGTCACCCCTCCACTTT. Protein sequence: CATRKGALMSPLHF.

The V call is TRBV5-1, the J call TRBJ1-4, with TRBD1 matching over 7 bases. The germline CDR1 and CDR2 sequences are SGHRS and YFSETQ. The CDR3 contains 16 residues. The junction had 9 bases not matched to a gene; V was cut back by 3 bases and J by 4 bases. The CDR3, as DNA: TGCGCCAGCAGCTCGGACATGACAGGGAGTAATGAAAAACTGTTTTTT. Protein product: CASSSDMTGSNEKLFF.

This clone was detected once. The V and J genes are TRBV28 and TRBJ2-7; tentatively, D is TRBD2 (7 bases). The CDR3 sequence is 15 residues long. V dropped 1 base and J dropped 5 bases, with 15 bases sitting between them. Germline V gives CDR1 MDHEN, CDR2 SYDVKM. In nucleotides, the CDR3 is TGTGCCAGCAGTTTATCGGAGGGGGGGAAAGACGAGCAGTACTTC. It translates to CASSLSEGGKDEQYF.

The genes are TRBV28 and TRBJ2-3; maybe TRBD1 (6 bases). Germline CDR1 is MDHEN and CDR2 is SYDVKM. This CDR3 spans 14 amino acids. The V and J ends lost 6 bases and 4 bases respectively, with 14 bases between them. As DNA, the CDR3 is TGTGCCAGCAGACTACAGGGTATTTCAGATACGCAGTATTTT. This gives the protein CASRLQGISDTQYF.

V and J are TRBV29-1 and TRBJ2-7; 8 nucleotides align to TRBD1. The CDR3 is made up of 13 amino acids. The germline CDR1 and CDR2 sequences are SQVTM and ANQGSEA. With V trimmed by 4 bases and J by 5 bases, 7 bases remained unmatched. The CDR3 bases are TGCAGCGTTGGGACAGGGTATCAGGACGAGCAGTACTTC. Residues: CSVGTGYQDEQYF.

This chain links TRBV5-1 with TRBJ1-5; a possible D gene is TRBD1 (5 bases). In germline, CDR1 is SGHRS, CDR2 YFSETQ. V was pared by 5 bases and J by 5 bases, with 14 bases between. The CDR3 runs 14 residues. The CDR3 nucleotides are TGCGCCAGCAGTCCGGGGGAGGGGTATCAGCCCCAGCATTTT. It specifies CASSPGEGYQPQHF.

The CDR3 loop reads CASSTGLAGANVLTF. The CDR3 bases are TGTGCCAGCAGTACCGGACTAGCTGGGGCCAACGTCCTGACTTTC. The rearrangement joins TRBV2 to TRBJ2-6, with TRBD2 matching 7 bases. The CDR3 totals 15 residues. Germline V lookup: CDR1 SNHLY, CDR2 FYNNEI. V dropped 5 bases and J dropped 2; count of bases not matched to a gene: 3.

Regarding this clone: Sequence at one end of the junction differs from germline and may be a read error. The V and J genes are TRBV7-9 and TRBJ1-6; D remains ambiguous. The CDR3 length is 12 residues. The germline gives CDR1 SEHNR, CDR2 FQNEAQ (reference sequence). The CDR3 loop is CSSSRRNSPLHF. CDR3 nucleotides: TGTTCCAGCAGCCGTCGTAATTCACCCCTCCACTTT.

The chain has TRBV28 and TRBJ1-6; D is unclear. The V gene lost 1 base and the J gene lost 15 bases, with 7 bases spanning the gap. The V gene's germline CDR1 is MDHEN and CDR2 SYDVKM. CDR3 length equals 11 residues. CDR3 sequence (DNA): TGTGCCAGCAGTTTATTAGAGAGCCTCCACTTT. Its protein is CASSLLESLHF.

J is TRBJ2-7 and V is TRBV29-1; weak D call: TRBD1 (5 bases). Trimming left V 2 bases short and J 3 bases short, with 14 bases between. Looked up from germline, CDR1 is SQVTM and CDR2 is ANQGSEA. The CDR3 extends over 14 amino acids. The CDR3 nucleotides read TGCAGCGTTGAATCCAACGGACAACGCTACGAGCAGTACTTC. Translating it yields CSVESNGQRYEQYF.

This clone turned up a few times. The chain combines TRBV6-1 with TRBJ2-7; the D gene is possibly TRBD2 (6 bases). Germline V gene lookup returns CDR1 MNHNS and CDR2 SASEGT. The length of the CDR3 is 13 residues. The V end was cut by 11 bases, the J end by 0 bases, with 14 bases between. This CDR3 reads CAAGSGYSYEQYF. The CDR3 DNA follows: TGTGCCGCGGGGAGCGGTTACTCCTACGAGCAGTACTTC.

V usage is TRBV29-1 and J usage is TRBJ2-5; D perhaps matches TRBD1 (7 bases). V was cut by 5 bases and J by 5 bases, with 15 bases left in between. Looked up from germline, CDR1 is SQVTM and CDR2 is ANQGSEA. This CDR3 contains 13 residues. CDR3 bases: TGCAGCGTTCCGGGGGCAGGGGGGGAGACCCAGTACTTC. Protein product: CSVPGAGGETQYF.

This clone was seen more than once but under ten times. The genes are TRBV18 and TRBJ1-1; TRBD1 agrees at 9 bases. After removal of 1 base from V and 11 bases from J, the junction contained 5 bases not matched to a gene. The length of the CDR3 is 13 residues. Per the germline V gene, CDR1 is KGHSH and CDR2 is LQKENI. CDR3 DNA: TGTGCCAGCTCACCACAAGACAGGGGGGTTGCTTTCTTT. Amino acids: CASSPQDRGVAFF.

This clone was counted only a few times. The chain combines TRBV7-6 with TRBJ2-1, with D maybe TRBD2 (6 bases). The V and J ends lost 2 bases and 10 bases respectively, with 15 bases between them. Germline CDR1 and CDR2: SGHVS and FNYEAQ. This CDR3 spans 14 amino acids. CDR3 amino acids: CASSLYPSVEEQFF. The CDR3 coding sequence is TGTGCCAGCAGCTTATATCCTAGCGTAGAAGAGCAGTTCTTC.

The chain links TRBV2 to TRBJ1-2; TRBD1 matches at 7 bases. The length of the CDR3 is 15 residues. V lost 6 bases to trimming and J lost 4 bases; unmatched junction nucleotides: 11. Germline V lookup: CDR1 SNHLY, CDR2 FYNNEI. In DNA form, the CDR3 reads TGTGCCAGCAGGGCCGACAGGGAATTTTTCTATGGCTACACCTTC. It is translated as CASRADREFFYGYTF.

As to this clone: One end of the junction varies from germline; a read error may be responsible. The chain employs TRBV28 and TRBJ1-5, with 8 bases identical to TRBD1. The CDR3 is 14 residues long. CDR1 MDHEN and CDR2 SYDVKM come from the germline V gene. This CDR3 is CASSYDRGNQPQHF. CDR3 nucleotide sequence: TGTGCCAGCAGTTATGACAGGGGCAACCAGCCCCAGCATTTT.